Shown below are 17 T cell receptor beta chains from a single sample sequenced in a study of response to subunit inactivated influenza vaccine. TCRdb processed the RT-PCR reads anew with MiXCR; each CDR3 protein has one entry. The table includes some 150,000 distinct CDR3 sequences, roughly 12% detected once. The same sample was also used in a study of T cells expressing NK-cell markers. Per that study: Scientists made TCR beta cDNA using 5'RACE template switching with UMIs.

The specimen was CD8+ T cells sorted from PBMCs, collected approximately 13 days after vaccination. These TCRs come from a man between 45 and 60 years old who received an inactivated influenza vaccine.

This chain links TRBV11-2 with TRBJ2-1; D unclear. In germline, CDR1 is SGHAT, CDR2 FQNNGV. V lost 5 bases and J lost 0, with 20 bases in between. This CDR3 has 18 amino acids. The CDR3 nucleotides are TGTGCCAGCAGCCTCTACGTTGGACGGGCTCCCTCCTACAATGAGCAGTTCTTC. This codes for CASSLYVGRAPSYNEQFF.

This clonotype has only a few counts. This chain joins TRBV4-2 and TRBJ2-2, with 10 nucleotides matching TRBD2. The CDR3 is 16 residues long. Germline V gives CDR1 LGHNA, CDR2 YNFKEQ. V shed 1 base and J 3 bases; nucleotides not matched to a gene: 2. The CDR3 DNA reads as TGTGCCAGCAGCCAAGCACTAGCGGGATACACCGGGGAGCTGTTTTTT. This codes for CASSQALAGYTGELFF.

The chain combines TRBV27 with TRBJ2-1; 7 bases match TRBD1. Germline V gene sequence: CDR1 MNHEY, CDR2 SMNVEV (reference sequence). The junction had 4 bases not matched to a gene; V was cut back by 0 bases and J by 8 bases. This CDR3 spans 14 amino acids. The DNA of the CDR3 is TGTGCCAGCAGTTTATCAGTAGGGGGCGATGAGCAGTTCTTC. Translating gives CASSLSVGGDEQFF.

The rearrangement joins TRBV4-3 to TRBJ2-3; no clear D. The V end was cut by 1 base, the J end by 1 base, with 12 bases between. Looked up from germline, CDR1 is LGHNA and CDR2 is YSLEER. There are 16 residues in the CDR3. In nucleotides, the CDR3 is TGCGCCAGCAGCCAAGTGTATAACTCCCGCACAGATACGCAGTATTTT. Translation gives CASSQVYNSRTDTQYF.

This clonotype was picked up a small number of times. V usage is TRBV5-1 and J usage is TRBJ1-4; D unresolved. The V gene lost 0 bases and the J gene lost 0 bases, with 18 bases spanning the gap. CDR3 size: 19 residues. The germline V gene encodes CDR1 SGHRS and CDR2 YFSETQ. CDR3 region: CASSLDPRVLIATNEKLFF. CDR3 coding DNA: TGCGCCAGCAGCTTGGACCCACGGGTGTTGATCGCAACTAATGAAAAACTGTTTTTT.

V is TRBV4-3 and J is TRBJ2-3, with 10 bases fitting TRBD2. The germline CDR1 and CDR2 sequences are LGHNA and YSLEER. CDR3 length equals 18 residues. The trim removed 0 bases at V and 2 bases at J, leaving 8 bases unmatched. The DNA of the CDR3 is TGCGCCAGCAGCCAAGATAGGCTACTAGCGGGAACCACAGATACGCAGTATTTT. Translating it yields CASSQDRLLAGTTDTQYF.

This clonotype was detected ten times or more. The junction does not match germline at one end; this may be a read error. CDR3 nucleotide sequence: TGTGCCAGCAGCGGAACGAACACTGAAGCTTTCTTT. It codes for CASSGTNTEAFF. The gene calls are TRBV5-1 and TRBJ1-1; D unresolved. CDR1 and CDR2 from the germline V gene are SGHRS and YFSETQ. The CDR3 consists of 12 residues.

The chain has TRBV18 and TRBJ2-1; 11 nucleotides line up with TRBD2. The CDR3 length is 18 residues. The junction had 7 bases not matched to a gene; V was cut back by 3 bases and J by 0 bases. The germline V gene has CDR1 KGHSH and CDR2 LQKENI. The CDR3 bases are TGTGCCAGCTCACCCTATAATAGCGGGGGGGTCTCCTACAATGAGCAGTTCTTC. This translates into CASSPYNSGGVSYNEQFF.

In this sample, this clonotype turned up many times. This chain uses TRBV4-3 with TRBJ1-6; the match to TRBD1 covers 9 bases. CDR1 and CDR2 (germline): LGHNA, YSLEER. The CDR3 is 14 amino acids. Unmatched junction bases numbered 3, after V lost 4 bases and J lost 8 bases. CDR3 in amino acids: CASSLQGAHSPLHF. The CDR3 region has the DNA TGCGCCAGCAGCCTACAGGGGGCTCATTCACCCCTCCACTTT.

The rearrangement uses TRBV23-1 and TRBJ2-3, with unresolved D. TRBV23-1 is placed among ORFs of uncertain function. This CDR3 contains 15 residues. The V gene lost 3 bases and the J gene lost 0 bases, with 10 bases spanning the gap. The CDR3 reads CASSHPTPSTDTQYF. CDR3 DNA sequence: TGCGCCAGCAGTCACCCGACCCCTAGCACAGATACGCAGTATTTT.

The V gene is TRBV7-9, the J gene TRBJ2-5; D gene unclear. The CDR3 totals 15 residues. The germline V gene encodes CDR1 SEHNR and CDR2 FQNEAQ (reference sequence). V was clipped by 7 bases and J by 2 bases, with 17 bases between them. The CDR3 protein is CASTIIPLPQETQYF. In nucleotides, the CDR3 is TGTGCCAGCACCATAATCCCCCTCCCTCAAGAGACCCAGTACTTC.

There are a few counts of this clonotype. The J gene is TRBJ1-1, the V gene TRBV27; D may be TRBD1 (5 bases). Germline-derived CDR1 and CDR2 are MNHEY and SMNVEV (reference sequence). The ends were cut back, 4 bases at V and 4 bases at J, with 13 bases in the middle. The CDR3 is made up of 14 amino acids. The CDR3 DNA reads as TGTGCCAGCAGTTCCCCGCCGAGGGGCACTGAAGCTTTCTTT. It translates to CASSSPPRGTEAFF.

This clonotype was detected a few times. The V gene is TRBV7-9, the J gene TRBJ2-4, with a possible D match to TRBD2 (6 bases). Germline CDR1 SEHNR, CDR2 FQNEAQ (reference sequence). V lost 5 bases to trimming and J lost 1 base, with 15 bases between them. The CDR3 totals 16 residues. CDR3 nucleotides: TGTGCCAGCAGCCCGAGAACGGGGGAGGCCAAAAACATTCAGTACTTC. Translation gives CASSPRTGEAKNIQYF. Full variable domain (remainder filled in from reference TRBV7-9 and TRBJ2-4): DTGVSQNPRHKITKRGQNVTFRCDPISEHNRLYWYRQTLGQGPEFLTYFQNEAQLEKSRLLSDRFSAERPKGSFSTLEIQRTEQGDSAMYLCASSPRTGEAKNIQYFGAGTRLSVL.

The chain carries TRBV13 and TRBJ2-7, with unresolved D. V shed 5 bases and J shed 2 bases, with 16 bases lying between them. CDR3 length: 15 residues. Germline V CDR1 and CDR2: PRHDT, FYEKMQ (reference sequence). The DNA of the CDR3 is TGTGCCAGCAGCGGCACGGGCCCCTCACCCTACGAGCAGTACTTC. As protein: CASSGTGPSPYEQYF. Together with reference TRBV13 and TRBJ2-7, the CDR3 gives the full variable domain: AAGVIQSPRHLIKEKRETATLKCYPIPRHDTVYWYQQGPGQDPQFLISFYEKMQSDKGSIPDRFSAQQFSDYHSELNMSSLELGDSALYFCASSGTGPSPYEQYFGPGTRLTVT.

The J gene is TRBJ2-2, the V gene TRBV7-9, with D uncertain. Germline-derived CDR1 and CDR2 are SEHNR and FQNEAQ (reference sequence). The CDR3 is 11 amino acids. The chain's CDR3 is CLTSNTGELFF. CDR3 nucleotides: TGTCTCACTTCGAACACCGGGGAGCTGTTTTTT.

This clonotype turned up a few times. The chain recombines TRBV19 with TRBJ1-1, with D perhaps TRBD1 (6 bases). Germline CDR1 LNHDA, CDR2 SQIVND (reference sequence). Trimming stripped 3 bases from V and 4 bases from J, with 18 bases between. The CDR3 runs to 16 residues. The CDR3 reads CASSIGSGGAFTEAFF. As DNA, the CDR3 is TGTGCCAGTAGTATCGGTTCGGGGGGCGCGTTCACTGAAGCTTTCTTT.

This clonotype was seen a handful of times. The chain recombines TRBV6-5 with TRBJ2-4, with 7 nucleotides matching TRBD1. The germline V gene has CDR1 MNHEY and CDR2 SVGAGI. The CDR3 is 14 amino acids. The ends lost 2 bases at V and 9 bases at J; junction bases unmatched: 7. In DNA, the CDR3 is TGTGCCAGCAGTTACCCAGGGGGTAGTGGCATTCAGTACTTC. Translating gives CASSYPGGSGIQYF.